Listed below are T cell receptor beta chains from one sample, sequenced in a study of technical replicates of blood from a few donors. Method: immunoSEQ multiplex PCR; TCRdb's copy keeps in-frame clones and lacks some. The sample contains 65,000 to 70,000 clones, 88% of which appear only once. Sequencing input: PBMCs. The receptors come from a human donor in good health. Some clones in this sample may be carry-over from other donors' samples. CDR3s include the opening cysteine and the closing phenylalanine or tryptophan. The order of the fields is V gene, clone size, J gene, CDR3 length, D gene, CDR3 protein, CDR3 DNA. A D gene is named only where the DNA matches it firmly. A row's size may be missing; if present it is once, few, many or a size class.

v_gene: TRBV7-9
abundance: -
j_gene: TRBJ2-1
len: 14
d_gene: TRBD1
CDR3aa: CASSLAGTVNEQFF
CDR3nt: TGTGCCAGCAGCCTAGCCGGGACAGTCAATGAGCAGTTCTTC

v_gene: TRBV29-1
abundance: -
j_gene: TRBJ2-7
len: 13
d_gene: TRBD1
CDR3aa: CSVEGQGAYEQYF
CDR3nt: TGCAGCGTTGAAGGTCAGGGGGCCTACGAGCAGTACTTC

v_gene: TRBV28
abundance: once
j_gene: TRBJ1-2
len: 13
d_gene: TRBD1
CDR3aa: CASSPGTGDGYTF
CDR3nt: TGTGCCAGCTCCCCCGGGACAGGGGATGGCTACACCTTC

v_gene: TRBV15
abundance: -
j_gene: TRBJ2-5
len: 16
d_gene: TRBD2
CDR3aa: CATSPTAGGLQETQYF
CDR3nt: TGTGCCACCAGCCCGACAGCGGGAGGCCTCCAAGAGACCCAGTACTTC

v_gene: TRBV10-3
abundance: -
j_gene: TRBJ1-1
len: 12
d_gene: -
CDR3aa: CAISESETEAFF
CDR3nt: TGTGCCATCAGTGAGTCGGAGACTGAAGCTTTCTTT

v_gene: TRBV5-1
abundance: -
j_gene: TRBJ2-5
len: 15
d_gene: -
CDR3aa: CASSFYGVEGETQYF
CDR3nt: TGCGCCAGCAGCTTTTACGGGGTGGAGGGAGAGACCCAGTACTTC

v_gene: TRBV29-1
abundance: -
j_gene: TRBJ2-5
len: 15
d_gene: TRBD2
CDR3aa: CSVEVSGGRRETQYF
CDR3nt: TGCAGCGTTGAGGTTAGCGGGGGGCGACGGGAGACCCAGTACTTC

v_gene: TRBV19
abundance: -
j_gene: TRBJ2-1
len: 16
d_gene: TRBD2
CDR3aa: CASSNLAGGSYNEQFF
CDR3nt: TGTGCCAGTAGTAATCTAGCGGGAGGATCCTACAATGAGCAGTTCTTC

v_gene: TRBV29-1
abundance: -
j_gene: TRBJ2-7
len: 13
d_gene: -
CDR3aa: CSVEADGAYEQYF
CDR3nt: TGCAGCGTTGAAGCGGACGGGGCCTACGAGCAGTACTTC

v_gene: TRBV11-2
abundance: -
j_gene: TRBJ1-6
len: 14
d_gene: -
CDR3aa: CASSLVGGNSPLHF
CDR3nt: TGTGCCAGCAGCTTAGTTGGCGGGAATTCACCCCTCCACTTT

v_gene: TRBV5-4
abundance: -
j_gene: TRBJ2-7
len: 15
d_gene: TRBD2
CDR3aa: CASSTIAGVPDEQYF
CDR3nt: TGTGCCAGCAGCACAATAGCGGGAGTCCCTGACGAGCAGTACTTC

v_gene: TRBV6-1
abundance: -
j_gene: TRBJ2-7
len: 14
d_gene: TRBD1
CDR3aa: CASSEVGQGVKQYF
CDR3nt: TGTGCCAGCAGTGAAGTTGGACAGGGCGTAAAGCAGTACTTC

v_gene: TRBV18
abundance: few
j_gene: TRBJ1-5
len: 14
d_gene: -
CDR3aa: CASSASDRNQPQHF
CDR3nt: TGTGCCAGCTCTGCCTCCGACAGAAATCAGCCCCAGCATTTT

v_gene: TRBV6-4
abundance: -
j_gene: TRBJ1-5
len: 17
d_gene: TRBD1
CDR3aa: CASSARQKQGQDQPQHF
CDR3nt: TGTGCCAGCAGTGCCCGGCAAAAACAGGGGCAAGATCAGCCCCAGCATTTT

v_gene: TRBV5-5
abundance: -
j_gene: TRBJ2-7
len: 15
d_gene: -
CDR3aa: CASSPGQTHIYEQYF
CDR3nt: TGTGCCAGCAGCCCTGGACAGACACATATCTACGAGCAGTACTTC

v_gene: TRBV7-8
abundance: -
j_gene: TRBJ1-5
len: 16
d_gene: -
CDR3aa: CASSLLAQGSNQPQHF
CDR3nt: TGTGCCAGCAGCTTGCTAGCACAGGGAAGCAATCAGCCCCAGCATTTT

v_gene: TRBV11-2
abundance: -
j_gene: TRBJ2-1
len: 13
d_gene: -
CDR3aa: CASSLGHYNEQFF
CDR3nt: TGTGCCAGCAGCTTAGGTCACTACAATGAGCAGTTCTTC

v_gene: TRBV7-2
abundance: -
j_gene: TRBJ1-4
len: 14
d_gene: -
CDR3aa: CASSSGGGKEKLFF
CDR3nt: TGTGCCAGCAGCTCCGGGGGGGGAAAGGAAAAACTGTTTTTT

v_gene: TRBV2
abundance: -
j_gene: TRBJ2-2
len: 15
d_gene: TRBD1
CDR3aa: CASRGPGQGTGELFF
CDR3nt: TGTGCCAGCAGGGGACCGGGACAGGGGACCGGGGAGCTGTTTTTT

v_gene: TRBV18
abundance: -
j_gene: TRBJ2-2
len: 16
d_gene: -
CDR3aa: CASSPRSLATTGELFF
CDR3nt: TGTGCCAGCTCACCACGCAGCCTAGCGACCACCGGGGAGCTGTTTTTT

v_gene: TRBV19
abundance: -
j_gene: TRBJ1-1
len: 16
d_gene: -
CDR3aa: CASSPAMMGRNTEAFF
CDR3nt: TGTGCCAGTAGCCCCGCTATGATGGGGAGGAACACTGAAGCTTTCTTT

v_gene: TRBV6-1
abundance: -
j_gene: TRBJ2-1
len: 14
d_gene: -
CDR3aa: CASSEWGPYNEQFF
CDR3nt: TGTGCCAGCAGTGAATGGGGCCCCTACAATGAGCAGTTCTTC

v_gene: TRBV7-2
abundance: -
j_gene: TRBJ1-1
len: 16
d_gene: TRBD1
CDR3aa: CASSSYRQGGNTEAFF
CDR3nt: TGTGCCAGCAGCTCGTATCGACAGGGGGGGAACACTGAAGCTTTCTTT

v_gene: TRBV2
abundance: -
j_gene: TRBJ2-7
len: 13
d_gene: TRBD1
CDR3aa: CASGRDRLYEQYF
CDR3nt: TGTGCCAGCGGCCGGGACAGGCTCTACGAGCAGTACTTC

v_gene: TRBV7-2
abundance: -
j_gene: TRBJ2-1
len: 16
d_gene: TRBD2
CDR3aa: CASSLSLAGGSNEQFF
CDR3nt: TGTGCCAGCAGCTTAAGTCTAGCGGGAGGCTCGAATGAGCAGTTCTTC

v_gene: TRBV6-5
abundance: -
j_gene: TRBJ1-1
len: 13
d_gene: -
CDR3aa: CASSSHMNTEAFF
CDR3nt: TGTGCCAGCAGTTCACACATGAACACTGAAGCTTTCTTT

v_gene: TRBV27
abundance: few
j_gene: TRBJ1-3
len: 15
d_gene: -
CDR3aa: CASSTTGLSGNTIYF
CDR3nt: TGTGCCAGCAGCACTACAGGGCTCTCTGGAAACACCATATATTTT

v_gene: TRBV5-1
abundance: -
j_gene: TRBJ2-7
len: 16
d_gene: -
CDR3aa: CASSLAGVQSGYEQYF
CDR3nt: TGCGCCAGCAGCTTGGCCGGAGTACAGAGCGGCTACGAGCAGTACTTC

v_gene: TRBV29-1
abundance: -
j_gene: TRBJ2-7
len: 16
d_gene: TRBD1
CDR3aa: CSVSDRPRGRSYEQYF
CDR3nt: TGCAGCGTCTCGGACAGGCCGAGGGGACGTTCCTACGAGCAGTACTTC

v_gene: TRBV10-1
abundance: -
j_gene: TRBJ2-7
len: 15
d_gene: -
CDR3aa: CASTPLTSLHYEQYF
CDR3nt: TGCGCCTCCACCCCTCTGACTAGTTTGCACTACGAGCAGTACTTC

v_gene: TRBV5-1
abundance: -
j_gene: TRBJ2-3
len: 16
d_gene: TRBD2
CDR3aa: CASSLMLLASTDTQYF
CDR3nt: TGCGCCAGCAGCTTGATGTTACTAGCGAGCACAGATACGCAGTATTTT

v_gene: TRBV9
abundance: -
j_gene: TRBJ2-4
len: 14
d_gene: -
CDR3aa: CASSSAAPYSIQYF
CDR3nt: TGTGCCAGCAGCTCCGCTGCCCCGTACAGCATTCAGTACTTC

v_gene: TRBV18
abundance: few
j_gene: TRBJ1-2
len: 14
d_gene: TRBD1
CDR3aa: CASSGTGGTYGYTF
CDR3nt: TGTGCCAGCTCAGGGACAGGGGGCACCTATGGCTACACCTTC

v_gene: TRBV5-1
abundance: -
j_gene: TRBJ2-1
len: 16
d_gene: TRBD2
CDR3aa: CASSLVSSGKYNEQFF
CDR3nt: TGCGCCAGCAGCTTGGTCTCTAGCGGGAAATACAATGAGCAGTTCTTC

v_gene: TRBV18
abundance: -
j_gene: TRBJ2-1
len: 14
d_gene: -
CDR3aa: CASSPARPGDEQFF
CDR3nt: TGTGCCAGCTCACCAGCTAGACCCGGGGATGAGCAGTTCTTC

v_gene: TRBV6-1
abundance: -
j_gene: TRBJ1-5
len: 14
d_gene: -
CDR3aa: CASPGETVSQPQHF
CDR3nt: TGTGCCAGCCCGGGAGAGACGGTCAGTCAGCCCCAGCATTTT

v_gene: TRBV30
abundance: -
j_gene: TRBJ2-3
len: 17
d_gene: TRBD2
CDR3aa: CAWSRGLAGAGADTQYF
CDR3nt: TGTGCCTGGAGTCGGGGACTAGCGGGAGCCGGGGCAGATACGCAGTATTTT